These 22 T cell receptor beta chains originate from one sample sequenced in a study of CD8 T cells in ankylosing spondylitis. Each CDR3 protein is one row after TCRdb ran MiXCR on the 5' RACE reads. The sample includes hundreds of thousands of distinct CDR3 sequences, roughly 22% of them seen just once. Sequencing was performed on blood, either unsorted or a sorted T cell fraction (not recorded which). The receptors derive from a male donor with ankylosing spondylitis or in good health (not recorded which).

This clonotype was counted a few times. V is TRBV4-1 and J is TRBJ2-1, with TRBD2 matching 7 bases. The CDR3 totals 15 residues. Germline values: CDR1 MGHRA, CDR2 YSYEKL. Trimming took 4 bases from V and 2 from J; bases not matched to a gene: 5. The CDR3 region has the DNA TGCGCCAGCAGCCCGCTAGCGGCAACCTACAATGAGCAGTTCTTC. It translates to CASSPLAATYNEQFF.

The chain links TRBV10-1 to TRBJ2-1; possible D gene TRBD2, 6 bases. This CDR3 comprises 14 residues. CDR1 is WNHNN and CDR2 is SYGVQD in the germline V gene (reference sequence). The ends were cut back, 4 bases at V and 7 bases at J, with 14 bases in the middle. CDR3 loop: CASSGSGVGNEQFF. Written as DNA, the CDR3 is TGCGCCAGCAGTGGGTCGGGGGTAGGGAATGAGCAGTTCTTC.

J is TRBJ2-1 and V is TRBV6-5, with 7 nucleotides matching TRBD2. This CDR3 is built from 12 residues. The V gene's germline CDR1 is MNHEY and CDR2 SVGAGI. After removal of 2 bases from V and 8 bases from J, the junction contained 0 bases not matched to a gene. CDR3 DNA: TGTGCCAGCAGTTACGCGGGAGATGAGCAGTTCTTC. Translation gives CASSYAGDEQFF.

This chain links TRBV2 with TRBJ2-3; 10 positions match TRBD2. The V gene's germline CDR1 is SNHLY and CDR2 FYNNEI. This CDR3 region has 14 residues. The ends lost 6 bases at V and 2 bases at J; junction bases unmatched: 2. CDR3 nucleotides: TGTGCCAGCAGAAGCGGGGGGGCCACAGATACGCAGTATTTT. This translates into CASRSGGATDTQYF.

This clonotype was counted a few times. The chain joins TRBV4-1 to TRBJ2-5; D perhaps matches TRBD1 (6 bases). V was trimmed by 8 bases and J by 5 bases, leaving 21 bases between them. Germline V gives CDR1 MGHRA, CDR2 YSYEKL. The CDR3 runs 15 residues. The CDR3 loop is CASREGLGQGETQYF. As DNA, the CDR3 is TGCGCCAGCCGCGAGGGGCTGGGGCAGGGGGAGACCCAGTACTTC.

Only a few counts were recorded for this clonotype. A junction end diverges from the germline sequence, so it may reflect a read error. The gene calls are TRBV7-7 and TRBJ2-1; D is possibly TRBD1 or TRBD2 (5 bases each). Looked up from germline, CDR1 is SSHAT and CDR2 is FNYEAQ (reference sequence). The CDR3 sequence is 16 residues long. CDR3 loop: CASSLVPGPRYNEQFF. The CDR3 bases are TGTGCTAGCAGCTTAGTGCCGGGACCAAGATACAATGAGCAGTTCTTC.

V usage is TRBV28 and J usage is TRBJ2-3; the match to TRBD2 covers 14 bases. V lost 5 bases, J lost 4 bases, and 8 bases stayed unmatched. The CDR3 length is 17 residues. Germline values: CDR1 MDHEN, CDR2 SYDVKM. In DNA form, the CDR3 reads TGTGCCAGCAGTACCCGACTAGCGGGGGGGCAGGCAGATACGCAGTATTTT. Translation: CASSTRLAGGQADTQYF.

Here the CDR3 reads CASSDTGGPWETQYF. For the CDR3, the DNA is TGTGCCAGCAGTGACACGGGGGGGCCTTGGGAGACCCAGTACTTC. The chain combines TRBV2 with TRBJ2-5, with TRBD2 matching 8 bases. CDR1 is SNHLY, CDR2 FYNNEI, per germline. The length of the CDR3 is 15 residues. V shed 3 bases and J 5 bases; nucleotides not matched to a gene: 8.

V is TRBV12-3 or TRBV12-4 and J is TRBJ2-7; D may match TRBD1 or TRBD2 (6 bases each). This CDR3 is 15 amino acids long. V shed 0 bases and J shed 4 bases, with 13 bases lying between them. The CDR3 region is CASSLARDTRYEQYF. The CDR3 bases are TGTGCCAGCAGTTTAGCGCGGGACACTCGGTACGAGCAGTACTTC.

This clonotype was found a few times. The gene calls are TRBV10-3 and TRBJ2-6; weak D call: TRBD1 (6 bases). Trimming shortened V by 10 bases and J by 0 bases, and 19 bases separated the two germline ends. Germline V lookup: CDR1 ENHRY, CDR2 SYGVKD. The length of the CDR3 is 17 residues. DNA for the CDR3: TGTGCCACGTCAACCGGGACACAAGTCTCTGGGGCCAACGTCCTGACTTTC. Amino acids: CATSTGTQVSGANVLTF.

This clonotype has only a few counts. V gene TRBV9 combines with J gene TRBJ2-1; D unresolved. In germline, CDR1 is SGDLS, CDR2 YYNGEE. The V and J ends lost 0 bases and 1 base respectively, with 8 bases between them. The CDR3 consists of 15 residues. This CDR3 reads CASSVEDGSYNEQFF. As DNA, the CDR3 is TGTGCCAGCAGCGTAGAGGACGGATCCTACAATGAGCAGTTCTTC.

The CDR3 DNA reads as TGTGCCAGCAGAGCACAGGGAACTGAAGCTTTCTTT. The encoded protein is CASRAQGTEAFF. The chain links TRBV12-3 or TRBV12-4 to TRBJ1-1, with a tentative D call TRBD1 (6 bases). Trimming pared 6 bases from V and 5 bases from J, leaving 10 bases between. This CDR3 comprises 12 residues.

The CDR3, as DNA: TGTGCCAGCAGCGGAACTAGCGGGGTTTCAGATACGCAGTATTTT. Translated: CASSGTSGVSDTQYF. The J gene is TRBJ2-3, the V gene TRBV11-2; 10 nucleotides agree with TRBD2. CDR3 size: 15 residues. The V gene end was trimmed by 5 bases and the J gene end by 4 bases; junction bases not matched to a gene: 6. Germline V gene sequence: CDR1 SGHAT, CDR2 FQNNGV.

The chain has TRBV7-9 and TRBJ2-7, with D perhaps matching TRBD1 (5 bases). Trimming stripped 1 base from V and 3 bases from J, with 16 bases between. The CDR3 sequence is 16 residues long. Germline V gives CDR1 SEHNR, CDR2 FQNEAQ (reference sequence). This CDR3 is CASSLDLTGVGYEQYF. The CDR3 DNA sequence: TGTGCCAGCAGCTTAGACCTAACAGGTGTGGGCTACGAGCAGTACTTC.

The chain links TRBV5-5 to TRBJ1-4, with 8 nucleotides matching TRBD1. This CDR3 contains 15 residues. V shed 1 base and J 7 bases; nucleotides not matched to a gene: 6. The V gene's germline CDR1 is SGHKS and CDR2 YYEKEE (reference sequence). CDR3 residues: CASSLPTGAAEKLFF. The CDR3 DNA follows: TGTGCCAGCAGCTTGCCGACAGGGGCGGCTGAAAAACTGTTTTTT.

There are a few counts of this clonotype. This chain uses TRBV30 with TRBJ2-7; a possible D gene is TRBD1 (5 bases). Germline loops: CDR1 GTSNPN, CDR2 SVGIG (reference sequence). This CDR3 contains 12 residues. V was pared by 5 bases and J by 0 bases, with 8 bases between. CDR3 residues: CAWSQGSYEQYF. The CDR3 DNA reads TGTGCCTGGTCCCAGGGCTCCTACGAGCAGTACTTC.

The rearrangement uses TRBV3-1 and TRBJ2-7; D may be TRBD2 (5 bases). Germline V gives CDR1 LGHDT, CDR2 YNNKEL (reference sequence). This CDR3 has 15 residues. The V end was cut by 5 bases, the J end by 4 bases, with 18 bases between. CDR3 residues: CASSLRGMIGYEQYF. The CDR3 DNA reads TGTGCCAGCAGCTTACGGGGTATGATCGGTTACGAGCAGTACTTC.

The genes are TRBV20-1 and TRBJ2-1; the D is unclear. The germline gives CDR1 DFQATT, CDR2 SNEGSKA (reference sequence). CDR3 length: 13 amino acids. Trimming left V 0 bases short and J 5 bases short, with 8 bases between. As DNA, the CDR3 is TGCAGTGCTAGAGATGGCTACCACAATGAGCAGTTCTTC. The encoded protein is CSARDGYHNEQFF.

At least ten counts were recorded for this clonotype. CDR3 sequence: CASSLPGTGELFF. DNA for the CDR3: TGTGCCAGCAGTTTACCAGGGACCGGGGAGCTGTTTTTT. This chain uses TRBV12-3 or TRBV12-4 with TRBJ2-2, with D perhaps matching TRBD1 (5 bases). Deletions cut 2 bases from V and 5 bases from J, with 6 bases between. The CDR3 covers 13 residues.

This chain uses TRBV6-5 with TRBJ2-7; no clear D gene. V was cut by 0 bases and J by 0 bases, with 12 bases left in between. Germline CDR1 reads MNHEY; CDR2 reads SVGAGI. The CDR3 covers 16 residues. This chain's CDR3 is CASSYSSAGRSYEQYF. The CDR3 coding sequence is TGTGCCAGCAGTTACTCGTCCGCCGGCCGCTCCTACGAGCAGTACTTC.

V usage is TRBV2 and J usage is TRBJ2-3; D gene ambiguous. Germline V lookup: CDR1 SNHLY, CDR2 FYNNEI. Deletions cut 8 bases from V and 4 bases from J, with 10 bases between. The CDR3 runs to 12 residues. CDR3 residues: CASSLNADTQYF. The CDR3 DNA sequence: TGTGCCAGCTCGCTTAACGCAGATACGCAGTATTTT.

This rearrangement joins TRBV10-3 to TRBJ2-7; D may correspond to TRBD1 or TRBD2 (5 bases each). The germline V and J ends were trimmed by 10 bases and 1 base, with 5 bases remaining between them. The CDR3 totals 10 residues. Germline CDR1 and CDR2: ENHRY and SYGVKD. The CDR3 here is CARGSYEQYF. The DNA of the CDR3 is TGTGCCAGGGGGTCCTACGAGCAGTACTTC.